Listed below are T cell receptor beta chains from one sample, sequenced in a study of spatial heterogeneity in lung cancer. TCRdb fed the 5' RACE reads into MiXCR, producing one record per CDR3 protein. The data contain about 16,000 distinct CDR3 sequences, 6.3% of them singletons. The sequencing used PBMCs, collected at follow-up. The receptors were sampled from a male donor with early-stage non-small cell lung cancer. The CDR3 runs from the conserved cysteine through the conserved F or W. The order of the fields is J gene, D gene, CDR3 length, clone size, V gene, CDR3 DNA, CDR3 protein. D genes are given only for firm matches. The size entry is marked missing in some rows and otherwise reads once, few, many or a size class.

j_gene: TRBJ1-2; d_gene: TRBD1; len: 16; abundance: many; v_gene: TRBV7-9; CDR3nt: TGTGCCAGCAGCTTAGGTGGGACAGCAGCTAACTATGGCTACACCTTC; CDR3aa: CASSLGGTAANYGYTF
j_gene: TRBJ2-2; d_gene: NA; len: 15; abundance: many; v_gene: TRBV7-2; CDR3nt: TGTGCCAGCAGCTTAGGGGGAGGCTTGACCGGGGAGCTGTTTTTT; CDR3aa: CASSLGGGLTGELFF
j_gene: TRBJ1-2; d_gene: NA; len: 14; abundance: many; v_gene: TRBV7-2; CDR3nt: TGTGCCAGCAGCTTAGACGGGGGTAACTATGGCTACACCTTC; CDR3aa: CASSLDGGNYGYTF
j_gene: TRBJ2-6; d_gene: NA; len: 14; abundance: many; v_gene: TRBV2; CDR3nt: TGTGCCAGCAGTGCTGGATCTGGGGCCAACGTCCTGACTTTC; CDR3aa: CASSAGSGANVLTF
j_gene: TRBJ1-5; d_gene: NA; len: 13; abundance: many; v_gene: TRBV6-2/TRBV6-3; CDR3nt: TGTGCCATCTCACGTATAGGCGTGGAGCCCCAGCATTTT; CDR3aa: CAISRIGVEPQHF
j_gene: TRBJ2-7; d_gene: NA; len: 15; abundance: many; v_gene: TRBV7-9; CDR3nt: TGTGCCAGCAGCCCAGACCGGACACCAACCTACGAGCAGTACTTC; CDR3aa: CASSPDRTPTYEQYF
j_gene: TRBJ1-1; d_gene: NA; len: 15; abundance: medium-sized; v_gene: TRBV9; CDR3nt: TGTGCCAGCAGCGTAGATGGCAGGGCGGGAACTGAAGCTTTCTTT; CDR3aa: CASSVDGRAGTEAFF
j_gene: TRBJ2-7; d_gene: NA; len: 12; abundance: few; v_gene: TRBV12-3/TRBV12-4; CDR3nt: TGTGCCAGCAGTTTAACGGCCTACGAGCAGTACTTC; CDR3aa: CASSLTAYEQYF
j_gene: TRBJ1-4; d_gene: NA; len: 16; abundance: many; v_gene: TRBV7-9; CDR3nt: TGTGCCAGCAGCCAGGGACGATCTGCAACTAATGAAAAACTGTTTTTT; CDR3aa: CASSQGRSATNEKLFF
j_gene: TRBJ2-3; d_gene: NA; len: 14; abundance: many; v_gene: TRBV6-5; CDR3nt: TGTGCCAGCAGTTACGGGGGGCGCACAGATACGCAGTATTTT; CDR3aa: CASSYGGRTDTQYF
j_gene: TRBJ2-7; d_gene: TRBD2; len: 14; abundance: NA; v_gene: TRBV12-3/TRBV12-4; CDR3nt: TGTGCCAGCAGTCCCGGCGCTAGCGGGTACGAGCAGTACTTC; CDR3aa: CASSPGASGYEQYF
j_gene: TRBJ2-7; d_gene: NA; len: 12; abundance: few; v_gene: TRBV20-1; CDR3nt: TGCAGTGCTAGAGACCCTGCCTACGAGCAGTACTTC; CDR3aa: CSARDPAYEQYF
j_gene: TRBJ2-3; d_gene: TRBD2; len: 15; abundance: many; v_gene: TRBV27; CDR3nt: TGTGCCAGCAGCCTAGCGGGAGCCATCACAGATACGCAGTATTTT; CDR3aa: CASSLAGAITDTQYF
j_gene: TRBJ1-2; d_gene: TRBD1; len: 15; abundance: many; v_gene: TRBV29-1; CDR3nt: TGCAGCGTAGCCCCCGGGACAGGGATTAACTATGGCTACACCTTC; CDR3aa: CSVAPGTGINYGYTF
j_gene: TRBJ1-5; d_gene: NA; len: 13; abundance: medium-sized; v_gene: TRBV28; CDR3nt: TGTGCCAGCATTGGCCACCAGATCCAGCCCCAGCATTTT; CDR3aa: CASIGHQIQPQHF
j_gene: TRBJ2-7; d_gene: NA; len: 13; abundance: many; v_gene: TRBV6-2/TRBV6-3; CDR3nt: TGTGCCAGCCTGGCTGCAAGCTCCTACGAGCAGTACTTC; CDR3aa: CASLAASSYEQYF
j_gene: TRBJ1-2; d_gene: TRBD1; len: 14; abundance: many; v_gene: TRBV2; CDR3nt: TGTGCCAGCAGTGAAGTCTTGGCAGGGGGTGGCTACACCTTC; CDR3aa: CASSEVLAGGGYTF
j_gene: TRBJ2-3; d_gene: TRBD2; len: 15; abundance: many; v_gene: TRBV5-1; CDR3nt: TGCGCCAGCAGCGGAACTAGCGGCTTCACAGATACGCAGTATTTT; CDR3aa: CASSGTSGFTDTQYF
j_gene: TRBJ2-7; d_gene: NA; len: 16; abundance: few; v_gene: TRBV28; CDR3nt: TGTGCCAGCAGCACCCACCAACTACTCCTAGCCTACGAGCAGTACTTC; CDR3aa: CASSTHQLLLAYEQYF
j_gene: TRBJ1-2; d_gene: NA; len: 15; abundance: many; v_gene: TRBV11-2; CDR3nt: TGTGCCAGCAGCCCCCTAGACAGCTTAGGGTATGGCTACACCTTC; CDR3aa: CASSPLDSLGYGYTF
j_gene: TRBJ2-2; d_gene: NA; len: 12; abundance: NA; v_gene: TRBV7-8; CDR3nt: TGTGCCAGCAGCCCCTCTGCCGGGGAGCTGTTTTTT; CDR3aa: CASSPSAGELFF
j_gene: TRBJ2-5; d_gene: NA; len: 15; abundance: many; v_gene: TRBV2; CDR3nt: TGTGCCAGCAGTGCTGACAGGAGCCAACAAGAGACCCAGTACTTC; CDR3aa: CASSADRSQQETQYF
j_gene: TRBJ1-6; d_gene: NA; len: 24; abundance: many; v_gene: TRBV7-4; CDR3nt: TGTGCCAGCAGCTCTATCCCCGGACACGCGTTGAATTCACCCCCCAGTGCGTTGAATTCACCCCTCCACTTT; CDR3aa: CASSSIPGHALNSPPSALNSPLHF
j_gene: TRBJ2-2; d_gene: TRBD2; len: 14; abundance: NA; v_gene: TRBV12-3/TRBV12-4; CDR3nt: TGTGCCAGCCAAGCGGGAGGGAACACCGGGGAGCTGTTTTTT; CDR3aa: CASQAGGNTGELFF
j_gene: TRBJ2-7; d_gene: TRBD2; len: 18; abundance: many; v_gene: TRBV28; CDR3nt: TGTGCCAGCAGGTATGGGACTAGCGGGAGGGCCTACTCCTACGAGCAGTACTTC; CDR3aa: CASRYGTSGRAYSYEQYF
j_gene: TRBJ1-2; d_gene: NA; len: 15; abundance: many; v_gene: TRBV5-5; CDR3nt: TGTGCCAGCAGTATACAGGCCTTAGTTCGCTATGGCTACACCTTC; CDR3aa: CASSIQALVRYGYTF
j_gene: TRBJ2-1; d_gene: NA; len: 16; abundance: many; v_gene: TRBV18; CDR3nt: TGTGCCAGCTCACCACCCCGGTCCCGGGTCGTCAATGAGCAGTTCTTC; CDR3aa: CASSPPRSRVVNEQFF
j_gene: TRBJ2-6; d_gene: TRBD1; len: 18; abundance: few; v_gene: TRBV4-3; CDR3nt: TGCGCCAGCAGCCAAAGGACAGGGGCTAACTCTGGGGCCAACGTCCTGACTTTC; CDR3aa: CASSQRTGANSGANVLTF
j_gene: TRBJ2-7; d_gene: TRBD2; len: 14; abundance: many; v_gene: TRBV6-5; CDR3nt: TGTGCCAGCAGCCCCCCGGGGAGGGCTTACGAGCAGTACTTC; CDR3aa: CASSPPGRAYEQYF
j_gene: TRBJ2-1; d_gene: TRBD2; len: 17; abundance: large; v_gene: TRBV6-5; CDR3nt: TGTGCCAGCAGTTACGGACTAGCGGGAGGGCCTTACAATGAGCAGTTCTTC; CDR3aa: CASSYGLAGGPYNEQFF
j_gene: TRBJ2-7; d_gene: NA; len: 14; abundance: medium-sized; v_gene: TRBV5-4; CDR3nt: TGTGCCAGCAGCTTGGGAGGGACCACCTACGAGCAGTACTTC; CDR3aa: CASSLGGTTYEQYF
j_gene: TRBJ2-4; d_gene: TRBD2; len: 17; abundance: medium-sized; v_gene: TRBV4-3; CDR3nt: TGCGCCAGCAGCCAAGATTGGGCTAGCGGGAGTAGGTACATTCAGTACTTC; CDR3aa: CASSQDWASGSRYIQYF
j_gene: TRBJ2-2; d_gene: NA; len: 13; abundance: many; v_gene: TRBV10-3; CDR3nt: TGTGCCACCACCCGCCCCGGGACCGGGGAGCTGTTTTTT; CDR3aa: CATTRPGTGELFF
j_gene: TRBJ2-4; d_gene: NA; len: 14; abundance: many; v_gene: TRBV6-5; CDR3nt: TGTGCCAGCAGTTACGGGGGTGGCAAAAACATTCAGTACTTC; CDR3aa: CASSYGGGKNIQYF
j_gene: TRBJ2-1; d_gene: TRBD2; len: 14; abundance: many; v_gene: TRBV20-1; CDR3nt: TGCAGTGCCCTTCGGGGGAGCGGGAGAAATGAGCAGTTCTTC; CDR3aa: CSALRGSGRNEQFF
j_gene: TRBJ2-5; d_gene: NA; len: 13; abundance: many; v_gene: TRBV12-3/TRBV12-4; CDR3nt: TGTGCCAGCAGCCCCGGGGTTTTTGGGACCCAGTACTTC; CDR3aa: CASSPGVFGTQYF
j_gene: TRBJ2-5; d_gene: TRBD2; len: 14; abundance: few; v_gene: TRBV6-2/TRBV6-3; CDR3nt: TGTGCCAGCAGTTTCAACGGTCCGGGAGGGGCCCAGTACTTC; CDR3aa: CASSFNGPGGAQYF
j_gene: TRBJ2-5; d_gene: TRBD2; len: 15; abundance: many; v_gene: TRBV9; CDR3nt: TGTGCCAGCAGCGTAGGGACTAGGGCCCAAGAGACCCAGTACTTC; CDR3aa: CASSVGTRAQETQYF
j_gene: TRBJ1-1; d_gene: NA; len: 13; abundance: many; v_gene: TRBV2; CDR3nt: TGTGCCAGCAGTTCCCAGGGGCTGACTGAAGCTTTCTTT; CDR3aa: CASSSQGLTEAFF
j_gene: TRBJ2-7; d_gene: NA; len: 16; abundance: NA; v_gene: TRBV5-1; CDR3nt: TGCGCCAGCAGCTTGTCGCCCTGGTCGGGGAGGAACGAGCAGTACTTC; CDR3aa: CASSLSPWSGRNEQYF
j_gene: TRBJ2-5; d_gene: NA; len: 14; abundance: many; v_gene: TRBV20-1; CDR3nt: TGCAGTGCTACGGCGGGGTGGGACGGGGAGACCCAGTACTTC; CDR3aa: CSATAGWDGETQYF
j_gene: TRBJ1-2; d_gene: NA; len: 13; abundance: medium-sized; v_gene: TRBV7-2; CDR3nt: TGTGCCAGCAGCTTAGGACCCGACTATGGCTACACCTTC; CDR3aa: CASSLGPDYGYTF
j_gene: TRBJ1-1; d_gene: NA; len: 15; abundance: many; v_gene: TRBV4-2; CDR3nt: TGTGCCAGCAGCCAAGAGCGGGGGGTGGGCACTGAAGCTTTCTTT; CDR3aa: CASSQERGVGTEAFF
j_gene: TRBJ2-2; d_gene: NA; len: 16; abundance: many; v_gene: TRBV14; CDR3nt: TGTGCCAGCAGCCCCCGGACAGACCCCAACACCGGGGAGCTGTTTTTT; CDR3aa: CASSPRTDPNTGELFF
j_gene: TRBJ2-7; d_gene: NA; len: 12; abundance: NA; v_gene: TRBV6-6; CDR3nt: TGTGCCAGCAGTTTAGGAGGCGACGAGCAGTACTTC; CDR3aa: CASSLGGDEQYF
j_gene: TRBJ1-6; d_gene: TRBD1; len: 15; abundance: many; v_gene: TRBV18; CDR3nt: TGTGCCAGCTCACCCGGACAGGGTACTCGCTCACCCCTCCACTTT; CDR3aa: CASSPGQGTRSPLHF
j_gene: TRBJ2-7; d_gene: NA; len: 15; abundance: many; v_gene: TRBV5-1; CDR3nt: TGCGCCAGCACTCTCATGTGGGGGGAGGCCTACGAGCAGTACTTC; CDR3aa: CASTLMWGEAYEQYF
j_gene: TRBJ2-1; d_gene: TRBD2; len: 19; abundance: many; v_gene: TRBV7-8; CDR3nt: TGTGCCAGCAGCGCCCCGACTAGCGGGGAATACAACTCCTACAATGAGCAGTTCTTC; CDR3aa: CASSAPTSGEYNSYNEQFF
j_gene: TRBJ1-1; d_gene: TRBD1; len: 18; abundance: many; v_gene: TRBV7-6; CDR3nt: TGTGCCAGCAGCCCTATCATGGACAGGGTAGGATTGAACACTGAAGCTTTCTTT; CDR3aa: CASSPIMDRVGLNTEAFF
j_gene: TRBJ1-2; d_gene: NA; len: 13; abundance: many; v_gene: TRBV6-5; CDR3nt: TGTGCCAGCAGTCCCGGCGGGCGGTATGGCTACACCTTC; CDR3aa: CASSPGGRYGYTF
j_gene: TRBJ1-2; d_gene: NA; len: 13; abundance: many; v_gene: TRBV2; CDR3nt: TGTGCCAGCAGTGAAGGGCGCCACTATGGCTACACCTTC; CDR3aa: CASSEGRHYGYTF
j_gene: TRBJ2-5; d_gene: TRBD2; len: 15; abundance: many; v_gene: TRBV20-1; CDR3nt: TGCAGTACCGAGCGGGCTAGCGGCCTCCAAGAGACCCAGTACTTC; CDR3aa: CSTERASGLQETQYF
j_gene: TRBJ2-2; d_gene: NA; len: 10; abundance: many; v_gene: TRBV6-6; CDR3nt: TGTGCCAGCGTAGGCGGGGAGCTGTTTTTT; CDR3aa: CASVGGELFF
j_gene: TRBJ2-1; d_gene: NA; len: 14; abundance: NA; v_gene: TRBV12-3/TRBV12-4; CDR3nt: TGTGCCATCAGAGCTTTCGACAGTTACAATGAGCAGTTCTTC; CDR3aa: CAIRAFDSYNEQFF